These T cell receptor beta chains were read from a single sample in a study of monozygotic twins with inflammatory bowel disease. TCRdb reprocessed the 5' RACE reads and stores each CDR3 protein as one record, lacking DNA. In all, the sample yields around 140,000 distinct CDR3 sequences. Sequencing used blood. Source of these receptors: a human donor with ulcerative colitis or Crohn's disease, or a healthy co-twin of an affected twin (not recorded which). The CDR3 runs from the conserved cysteine through the conserved F or W.

CDR3,J,V
CSARVSGEPGELFF,TRBJ2-2,TRBV20-1
CASRPGQGSDTQYF,TRBJ2-3,TRBV10-3
CSATIGLAGAYEQYF,TRBJ2-7,TRBV20-1
CASSLLREQYF,TRBJ2-7,TRBV28
CASGPRGAYSGYTF,TRBJ1-2,TRBV28
CASSPLFGQGPKFF,TRBJ2-1,TRBV6-2/TRBV6-3
CASSGGLAGAANTGELFF,TRBJ2-2,TRBV18
CASLRDRGTGELFF,TRBJ2-2,TRBV28
CASSLVGGLFYEQYF,TRBJ2-7,TRBV5-1
CTSSYRESNTEAFF,TRBJ1-1,TRBV6-6
CASSTDGYGYTF,TRBJ1-2,TRBV9
CASSLGAAVSGQNEQFF,TRBJ2-1,TRBV7-2
CASSPSPGQGVNQPQHF,TRBJ1-5,TRBV6-1
CATQNHREYNQPQHF,TRBJ1-5,TRBV24-1
CSARSFARGFSTDTQYF,TRBJ2-3,TRBV20-1
CASSQELTGQYPNYGYTF,TRBJ1-2,TRBV4-3
CASSIAQGLGTEAFF,TRBJ1-1,TRBV28
CASSLGVLDSYAEAFF,TRBJ1-1,TRBV5-6
CASSYRGLAGPEDTQYF,TRBJ2-3,TRBV6-5
CASSHASGTNPLGYTF,TRBJ1-2,TRBV4-3
CASQGETEAFF,TRBJ1-1,TRBV28
CASSPDTGELFF,TRBJ2-2,TRBV12-3/TRBV12-4
CASSQYPGLSGNTIYF,TRBJ1-3,TRBV16
CASSLGLAGLSSYNEQFF,TRBJ2-1,TRBV5-1
CASSEWAGTGQETQYF,TRBJ2-5,TRBV25-1
CASSPRGTQPQHF,TRBJ1-5,TRBV5-1
CASSPTGTSGYNEQFF,TRBJ2-1,TRBV6-1
CAISLGLGATQYF,TRBJ2-5,TRBV10-3
CASSDSASGDYNEQFF,TRBJ2-1,TRBV6-4
CSVVKREGRFNEQFF,TRBJ2-1,TRBV29-1
CASSVATSEVPQYF,TRBJ2-7,TRBV9
CASSPRRGLNQPQHF,TRBJ1-5,TRBV6-1
CASSSTANYGYTF,TRBJ1-2,TRBV12-3/TRBV12-4
CSASISGGYTEAFF,TRBJ1-1,TRBV20-1
CASSYGREPNIQYF,TRBJ2-4,TRBV6-2/TRBV6-3
CASSPGQVGTEAFF,TRBJ1-1,TRBV4-1
CASSLLATEAFF,TRBJ1-1,TRBV18
CASSLAGDTEAFF,TRBJ1-1,TRBV5-1
CASSLDWGSYNEQFF,TRBJ2-1,TRBV5-1
CASSLFKRSTNEKLFF,TRBJ1-4,TRBV18
CASSSQAGGMNEQFF,TRBJ2-1,TRBV7-2
CAISENSSNEQFF,TRBJ2-1,TRBV10-3
CASSGKSWTGHYEQYF,TRBJ2-7,TRBV10-1
CASSRVGGYNEQFF,TRBJ2-1,TRBV3-1
CSARVQAGVWETQYF,TRBJ2-5,TRBV20-1
CASSQVGTGTFYGYTF,TRBJ1-2,TRBV4-1
CASSPSSYNEQFF,TRBJ2-1,TRBV6-5
CASSRQTTTNEKLFF,TRBJ1-4,TRBV5-1
CASQDSNEQYF,TRBJ2-7,TRBV28
CASRTSGTYEQYF,TRBJ2-7,TRBV5-1
CSASPDGYSSYNSPLHF,TRBJ1-6,TRBV20-1
CASSLDGTGFGYTF,TRBJ1-2,TRBV5-5
CASSYHRDGSYGYTF,TRBJ1-2,TRBV6-5
CSVRTNNEQFF,TRBJ2-1,TRBV29-1
CASSPGQTNTGELFF,TRBJ2-2,TRBV12-3/TRBV12-4
CASTWASNYGYTF,TRBJ1-2,TRBV6-1
CASSLWSRRGEEANYGYTF,TRBJ1-2,TRBV5-4